A single sample gave rise to the 18 T cell receptor beta chains below, sequenced in a study of T-cell reconstitution after alpha-beta-depleted transplantation in children. Unique molecular identifiers were built into the TCRbeta library. TCRdb reprocessed the PCR reads via MiXCR and lists one record per CDR3 protein. The repertoire includes about 90,000 distinct CDR3 sequences, 7.5% to 9.5% of them detected once, and under 8% sits in the top ten. The sequencing here drew on PBMCs from the stem cell graft donor, taken from the stem cell graft. These receptors were taken from a human donor who donated a stem cell graft to a child with congenital amegakaryocytic thrombocytopenia.

This clonotype was counted many times. The rearrangement links TRBV20-1 to TRBJ2-5; D may be TRBD2 (6 bases). Trimming took 3 bases from V and 3 from J, leaving 14 bases between them. Looked up from germline, CDR1 is DFQATT and CDR2 is SNEGSKA (reference sequence). The CDR3 covers 14 residues. The CDR3 sequence is CSASSGLAKETQYF. CDR3 coding DNA: TGCAGTGCTAGTAGCGGTTTGGCGAAAGAGACCCAGTACTTC.

In its sample, this clonotype was seen many times. The genes are TRBV20-1 and TRBJ2-7; 10 positions match TRBD2. The germline V gene has CDR1 DFQATT and CDR2 SNEGSKA (reference sequence). The V segment lost 3 bases and the J segment 7 bases; nucleotides outside the gene matches: 9. The CDR3 runs 14 residues. This chain's CDR3 is CSARRLAGAFEQYF. CDR3 nucleotide sequence: TGCAGTGCTAGGAGGCTAGCGGGGGCGTTTGAGCAGTACTTC.

This clonotype was seen many times. J is TRBJ2-3 and V is TRBV12-3 or TRBV12-4; maybe TRBD1 (5 bases). The length of the CDR3 is 15 residues. V was clipped by 0 bases and J by 0 bases, with 7 bases between them. CDR3 region: CASSLAAGSTDTQYF. The DNA of the CDR3 is TGTGCCAGCAGTTTAGCGGCAGGGAGCACAGATACGCAGTATTTT.

This chain uses TRBV5-6 with TRBJ2-3, with TRBD2 as a possible D gene (5 bases). Trimming took off 2 bases at V and 7 bases at J, with 14 bases between the two ends. The CDR3 length is 14 residues. CDR1 and CDR2 from the germline V gene are SGHDT and YYEEEE. This CDR3 reads CASSFDGELNTQYF. Written as DNA, the CDR3 is TGTGCCAGCAGCTTCGACGGGGAATTGAATACGCAGTATTTT.

This clonotype was counted at least ten times. This sequence joins TRBV7-6 and TRBJ2-1; 10 bases line up with TRBD2. J gave up 7 bases and V 8 bases, and 5 bases lay outside the gene matches. This CDR3 contains 13 residues. Germline V CDR1 and CDR2: SGHVS, FNYEAQ. The CDR3 DNA is TGTGCCAGCCGAAAGCGGGGGGGAAATGAGCAGTTCTTC. Translating it yields CASRKRGGNEQFF.

In its sample, this clonotype was seen many times. The chain couples TRBV20-1 to TRBJ1-6; 7 bases map to TRBD1. The CDR3 consists of 16 residues. Germline lookup yields CDR1 DFQATT and CDR2 SNEGSKA (reference sequence). J was trimmed by 8 bases and V by 4 bases; bases with no gene match: 14. DNA of the CDR3: TGCAGTGCTACCAGAACAGGGGTTTGGATGGATTCACCCCTCCACTTT. Amino acids: CSATRTGVWMDSPLHF.

This sequence joins TRBV29-1 and TRBJ1-2; tentative D call: TRBD1 (6 bases). Trimming took off 0 bases at V and 2 bases at J, with 10 bases between the two ends. This CDR3 contains 14 residues. Germline CDR1 and CDR2: SQVTM and ANQGSEA. The CDR3 bases are TGCAGCGTTGAAGACCCGACAGGAAACTATGGCTACACCTTC. Amino acids: CSVEDPTGNYGYTF.

This clonotype was counted many times. The chain uses TRBV11-2 and TRBJ1-5, with D possibly matching TRBD1 (5 bases). With 5 bases removed from V and 7 bases from J, the gap between germline ends came to 15 bases. CDR1 is SGHAT and CDR2 is FQNNGV in the germline V gene. The CDR3 loop spans 14 amino acids. CDR3 sequence reads: CASSNRGGRQPQHF. The CDR3 DNA reads TGTGCCAGCAGCAATCGGGGGGGACGGCAGCCCCAGCATTTT.

This clonotype was counted many times. This chain connects TRBV27 to TRBJ1-2, with D possibly TRBD1 on 6 matching bases. V lost 3 bases to trimming and J lost 6 bases, with 14 bases between them. The length of the CDR3 is 14 residues. Germline V CDR1 and CDR2: MNHEY, SMNVEV (reference sequence). CDR3: CASSFSFEGDGYTF. The CDR3 DNA reads TGTGCCAGCAGTTTTTCATTCGAGGGGGATGGCTACACCTTC.

This sequence joins TRBV18 and TRBJ1-1; 10 bases map to TRBD1. The CDR3 extends over 18 amino acids. Germline CDR1 KGHSH, CDR2 LQKENI. Germline trimming cut 6 bases from V and 5 bases from J; bases unmatched to any gene: 18. CDR3 region: CASSVTGGAVFQGTEAFF. The CDR3 nucleotides read TGTGCCAGCTCTGTGACAGGGGGCGCGGTCTTTCAGGGGACTGAAGCTTTCTTT.

This clonotype was observed many times. This sequence joins TRBV27 and TRBJ2-1; D gene ambiguous. Germline V lookup: CDR1 MNHEY, CDR2 SMNVEV (reference sequence). V shed 1 base and J shed 6 bases, with 7 bases lying between them. This CDR3 is 13 amino acids long. The CDR3 coding sequence is TGTGCCAGCAGTTTATACGGAGTCAATGAGCAGTTCTTC. This codes for CASSLYGVNEQFF.

This clonotype was recorded many times. This rearrangement joins TRBV4-3 to TRBJ2-5, with 7 bases that match TRBD2. Germline CDR1 is LGHNA and CDR2 is YSLEER. Trimming removed 1 base from V and 5 bases from J; junction bases left unmatched: 7. The CDR3 spans 15 residues. DNA for the CDR3: TGCGCCAGCAGCCAAGGCGGGGAGGGCGGGGAGACCCAGTACTTC. Residues: CASSQGGEGGETQYF.

This clonotype was counted many times. This chain uses TRBV29-1 with TRBJ2-5; no firm D call. V was shortened by 6 bases and J by 2 bases, with 10 bases between the two germline ends. CDR3 length: 12 residues. Germline V gene sequence: CDR1 SQVTM, CDR2 ANQGSEA. The CDR3 DNA is TGCAGCGTGTACAGCTTACAAGAGACCCAGTACTTC. Its translation: CSVYSLQETQYF.

At least ten counts were recorded for this clonotype. The chain joins TRBV12-3 or TRBV12-4 to TRBJ2-2; 7 bases agree with TRBD1. CDR3 size: 15 residues. The junction had 9 bases not matched to a gene; V was cut back by 6 bases and J by 5 bases. The CDR3 region has the DNA TGTGCCAGCAGAGCCGGGACAGAAGGGACCGGGGAGCTGTTTTTT. It specifies CASRAGTEGTGELFF.

Many counts were recorded for this clonotype. V usage is TRBV20-1 and J usage is TRBJ2-3; 8 positions agree with TRBD2. V dropped 5 bases and J dropped 4; count of bases not matched to a gene: 11. This CDR3 has 15 residues. In germline, CDR1 is DFQATT, CDR2 SNEGSKA (reference sequence). CDR3 DNA sequence: TGCAGTGCTCCCCAACGGCGGGGGGATTCAGATACGCAGTATTTT. Encoded protein: CSAPQRRGDSDTQYF.

This clonotype was counted ten times or more. The chain has TRBV7-2 and TRBJ2-7; D is tentatively TRBD1 or TRBD2 (5 bases each). Trimming took off 3 bases at V and 1 base at J, with 13 bases between the two ends. The CDR3 runs 15 residues. The germline CDR1 and CDR2 sequences are SGHTA and FQGNSA. The CDR3 nucleotides are TGTGCCAGCAGCTTCAATGGGGGAAGTTCCTACGAGCAGTACTTC. Encoded protein: CASSFNGGSSYEQYF.

This clonotype was recorded at least ten times. The chain links TRBV20-1 to TRBJ2-1; D may correspond to TRBD1 or TRBD2 (6 bases each). The CDR3 consists of 13 residues. CDR1 and CDR2 from the germline V gene are DFQATT and SNEGSKA (reference sequence). V was pared by 3 bases and J by 4 bases, with 10 bases between. The CDR3 is CSASWGAYNEQFF. The CDR3 DNA is TGCAGTGCTAGTTGGGGGGCATACAATGAGCAGTTCTTC.

In this sample, this clonotype turned up many times. The gene calls are TRBV2 and TRBJ1-3; unclear D gene. The CDR3 has 15 amino acids. Germline V gene lookup returns CDR1 SNHLY and CDR2 FYNNEI. V was pared by 2 bases and J by 0 bases, with 8 bases between. The CDR3 coding sequence is TGTGCCAGCAGTGAACAGCTATTCTCTGGAAACACCATATATTTT. As protein: CASSEQLFSGNTIYF.